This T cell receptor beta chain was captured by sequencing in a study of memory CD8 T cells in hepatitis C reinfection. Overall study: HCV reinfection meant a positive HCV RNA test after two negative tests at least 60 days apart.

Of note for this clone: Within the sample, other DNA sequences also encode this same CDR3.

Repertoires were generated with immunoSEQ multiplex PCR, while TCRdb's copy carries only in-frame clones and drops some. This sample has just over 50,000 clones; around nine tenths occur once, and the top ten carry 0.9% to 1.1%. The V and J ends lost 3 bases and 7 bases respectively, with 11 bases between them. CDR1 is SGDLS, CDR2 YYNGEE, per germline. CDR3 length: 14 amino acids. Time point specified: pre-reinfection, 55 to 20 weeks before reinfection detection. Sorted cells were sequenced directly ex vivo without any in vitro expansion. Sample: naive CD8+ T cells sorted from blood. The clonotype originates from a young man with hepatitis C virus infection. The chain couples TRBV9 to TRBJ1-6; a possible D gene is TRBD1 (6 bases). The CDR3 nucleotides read TGTGCCAGCAGCGCCGGGACACCCAATTCACCCCTCCACTTT. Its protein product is CASSAGTPNSPLHF.